Listed below are T cell receptor beta chains from one sample, sequenced in a study of T cells expressing NK-cell markers. Reanalyzing the 5' RACE reads, TCRdb keeps one entry per CDR3 protein, without DNA. The listing records roughly 390,000 distinct CDR3 sequences. The sample was blood T cells: a sorted CD56 or NKG2C T cell subset, CD4+ or CD8+ T cells, or bulk PBMC T cells (not recorded which). The receptors were sampled from a man between 18 and 69 years old in good health. Each CDR3 is given with its conserved first and last residue. Fields, in order: V gene, J gene, CDR3 protein.

TRBV3-1	TRBJ1-1	CASSRSAREVGGTEAFF
TRBV3-1	TRBJ2-5	CASSFKRPVETQYF
TRBV5-1	TRBJ1-6	CASSLASPETGSPLHF
TRBV6-5	TRBJ1-2	CASSYLVEGTGGYTF
TRBV14	TRBJ2-7	CASSRAGQVVAYEQYF
TRBV5-1	TRBJ2-7	CASSLGGLGAYEQYF
TRBV5-1	TRBJ1-4	CASSETTTNEKLFF
TRBV7-9	TRBJ2-5	CASSGGDGSQETQYF
TRBV24-1	TRBJ2-1	CATSGRVSYSEQFF
TRBV5-1	TRBJ2-2	CASSLAGDYHTGELFF
TRBV14	TRBJ2-1	CASRKSLSLAGGNEQFF
TRBV19	TRBJ1-2	CASREGVGDYGYTF